Described below is a single T cell receptor (beta chain) sequence and its context. The data originate from a study of siplizumab effects on memory and regulatory T cells. The germline gives CDR1 SGDLS, CDR2 YYNGEE. The CDR3 has 15 residues. V was cut by 3 bases and J by 4 bases, with 11 bases left in between. TCRdb's copy holds only in-frame clones and misses some; the assay was immunoSEQ multiplex PCR. The repertoire includes over 70,000 clones, 80% to 90% of them detected once, and 15% sits in the top ten. The receptor's source is a human donor in good health. Specimen: CD4+ T cells sorted from blood. The chain is built from TRBV9 and TRBJ2-6; D remains ambiguous. The CDR3 sequence: CASSAAGPGANVLTF. CDR3 nucleotides: TGTGCCAGCAGCGCGGCAGGACCCGGGGCCAACGTCCTGACTTTC.